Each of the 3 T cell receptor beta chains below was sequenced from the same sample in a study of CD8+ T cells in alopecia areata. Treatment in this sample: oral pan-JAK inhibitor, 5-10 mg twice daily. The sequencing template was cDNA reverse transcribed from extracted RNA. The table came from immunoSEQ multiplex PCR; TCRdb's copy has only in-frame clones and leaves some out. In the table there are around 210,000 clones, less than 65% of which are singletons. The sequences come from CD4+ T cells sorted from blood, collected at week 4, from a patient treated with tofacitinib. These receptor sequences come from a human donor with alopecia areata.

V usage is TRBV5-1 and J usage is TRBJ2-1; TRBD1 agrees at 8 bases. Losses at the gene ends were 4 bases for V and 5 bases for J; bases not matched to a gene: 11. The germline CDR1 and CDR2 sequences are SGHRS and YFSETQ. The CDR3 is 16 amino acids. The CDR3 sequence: CASSPPRDRRNNEQFF. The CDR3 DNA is TGCGCCAGCAGCCCACCAAGGGACAGGCGAAACAATGAGCAGTTCTTC.

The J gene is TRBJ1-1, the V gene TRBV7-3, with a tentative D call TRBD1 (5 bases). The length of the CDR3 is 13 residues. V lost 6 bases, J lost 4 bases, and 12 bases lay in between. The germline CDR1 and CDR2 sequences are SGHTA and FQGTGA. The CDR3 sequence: CASSPVGGTEAFF. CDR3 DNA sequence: TGTGCCAGCAGTCCAGTGGGGGGCACTGAAGCTTTCTTT.

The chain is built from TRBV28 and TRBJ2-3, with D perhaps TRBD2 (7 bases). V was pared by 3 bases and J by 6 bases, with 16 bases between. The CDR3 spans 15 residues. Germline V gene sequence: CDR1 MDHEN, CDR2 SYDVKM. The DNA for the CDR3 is TGTGCCAGCAGTTTGGGAGGGCAGGGGATCGATACGCAGTATTTT. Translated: CASSLGGQGIDTQYF.